These T cell receptor beta chains were read from a single sample in a study of T-cell reconstitution after alpha-beta-depleted transplantation in children. TCRdb re-called the PCR reads through MiXCR, storing one row per CDR3 protein. The sample shows 250,000 to 300,000 distinct CDR3 sequences, 10% of them seen only once. Sequenced here: PBMCs, sampled before TCRalphabeta/CD19-depleted stem cell transplant. These receptors were collected from a boy under two years old with acute myeloid leukemia, due to receive a stem cell transplant. CDR3s include the opening cysteine and the closing phenylalanine or tryptophan. The D gene is left open where the match is weak. The listing skips clone size in some rows; elsewhere it reads once, few, many or a size class.

TRBV29-1	few	TRBD1	TRBJ2-2	CSVPTGVPNTGELFF	TGCAGCGTACCTACAGGGGTCCCGAACACCGGGGAGCTGTTTTTT
TRBV4-3	few	TRBD1	TRBJ2-6	CASSQLTGVGANVLTF	TGCGCCAGCAGCCAACTGACAGGGGTAGGGGCCAACGTCCTGACTTTC
TRBV11-2	many	TRBD1	TRBJ2-3	CASSSLIGTGVFAPDTQYF	TGTGCCAGCAGCTCTCTAATCGGGACAGGGGTGTTCGCCCCAGATACGCAGTATTTT
TRBV4-3	many	NA	TRBJ1-1	CASSLWRWEEIRAVNTEAFF	TGCGCCAGCAGCCTATGGAGGTGGGAGGAGATTCGGGCCGTGAACACTGAAGCTTTCTTT
TRBV10-3	few	NA	TRBJ1-5	CAISDGQSNQPQHF	TGTGCCATCAGTGACGGACAGAGCAATCAGCCCCAGCATTTT
TRBV18	few	TRBD1	TRBJ2-3	CASSGQVSDTQYF	TGTGCCAGCTCCGGACAGGTTTCGGATACGCAGTATTTT
TRBV10-3	many	NA	TRBJ2-4	CAISESNRQAMNIQYF	TGTGCCATCAGTGAGTCGAATAGGCAGGCAATGAACATTCAGTACTTC
TRBV28	many	NA	TRBJ1-1	CASSSGLTEAFF	TGTGCCAGCAGTTCGGGACTGACTGAAGCTTTCTTT
TRBV29-1	many	TRBD2	TRBJ2-2	CSVRGGDTGELFF	TGCAGCGTGAGGGGAGGGGACACCGGGGAGCTGTTTTTT
TRBV28	few	NA	TRBJ1-6	CASTDGYSPLHF	TGTGCCAGCACGGACGGATATTCACCCCTCCACTTT
TRBV5-1	many	NA	TRBJ2-7	CASRARTAPTYEQYF	TGCGCCAGCAGGGCAAGGACAGCGCCTACCTACGAGCAGTACTTC
TRBV4-3	many	NA	TRBJ1-2	CASSQDDLPGGNYGYTF	TGCGCCAGCAGCCAAGACGACTTACCCGGAGGGAACTATGGCTACACCTTC
TRBV12-5	many	NA	TRBJ2-5	CASRRYQETQYF	TGTGCTAGTAGGAGGTACCAAGAGACCCAGTACTTC
TRBV12-3/TRBV12-4	many	NA	TRBJ2-3	CASRDLSTDTQYF	TGTGCCAGCAGAGACCTTAGCACAGATACGCAGTATTTT
TRBV6-5	many	TRBD2	TRBJ2-5	CASSYSPGGPETQYF	TGTGCCAGCAGTTACTCGCCGGGGGGGCCCGAGACCCAGTACTTC
TRBV7-3	few	NA	TRBJ2-5	CASSLNRQETQYF	TGTGCCAGCAGCTTAAACAGGCAAGAGACCCAGTACTTC
TRBV4-2	NA	TRBD2	TRBJ2-1	CAMGPGLVFYEQFF	TGTGCCATGGGCCCGGGACTAGTATTCTATGAGCAGTTCTTC
TRBV12-3/TRBV12-4	many	TRBD2	TRBJ2-3	CASRKTSEGTDTQYF	TGTGCCAGCAGAAAAACTAGCGAAGGCACAGATACGCAGTATTTT